A selection of T cell receptor beta chains follows, all from one sample in a study of lymphopenia after photon versus proton radiotherapy. TCRdb keeps only in-frame clones here, not all; method: immunoSEQ multiplex PCR. The sample has under 75,000 clones; about nine tenths are singletons. The sequences come from peripheral blood, collected from a patient treated with photon-based radiotherapy. Receptors originate from a woman aged 40 to 55 with cholangiocarcinoma. Both conserved end residues are part of each CDR3. Fields, in order: D gene, V gene, clone size, J gene, CDR3 protein, CDR3 DNA. D genes are given only for firm matches. Some rows have no size entry. The others give once, few or many, or a class for an expanded clone.

d_call: TRBD1; v_call: TRBV9; clone_size: NA; j_call: TRBJ1-1; cdr3_aa: CASSPQGQGTEAFF; cdr3_nt: TGTGCCAGCAGCCCACAGGGACAGGGGACTGAAGCTTTCTTT
d_call: NA; v_call: TRBV29-1; clone_size: NA; j_call: TRBJ2-7; cdr3_aa: CSVDSRYEQYF; cdr3_nt: TGCAGCGTGGACAGTCGCTACGAGCAGTACTTC
d_call: TRBD2; v_call: TRBV5-6; clone_size: NA; j_call: TRBJ2-7; cdr3_aa: CASSLRTSGRAESYEQYF; cdr3_nt: TGTGCCAGCAGCCTCAGGACTAGCGGGAGGGCCGAGTCCTACGAGCAGTACTTC
d_call: TRBD1; v_call: TRBV12-5; clone_size: NA; j_call: TRBJ1-5; cdr3_aa: CASGWAAGGKQSQHF; cdr3_nt: TGTGCTAGTGGTTGGGCCGCAGGGGGAAAACAGTCCCAGCATTTT
d_call: NA; v_call: TRBV5-6; clone_size: NA; j_call: TRBJ2-7; cdr3_aa: CASSLVGSYEQYF; cdr3_nt: TGTGCCAGCAGCTTGGTGGGGTCCTACGAGCAGTACTTC
d_call: NA; v_call: TRBV7-2; clone_size: NA; j_call: TRBJ1-4; cdr3_aa: CASSFDREKLFF; cdr3_nt: TGTGCCAGCAGCTTTGACAGAGAAAAACTGTTTTTT
d_call: TRBD1; v_call: TRBV18; clone_size: NA; j_call: TRBJ1-6; cdr3_aa: CASSGQGNNSPLHF; cdr3_nt: TGTGCCAGCTCTGGACAGGGGAATAATTCACCCCTCCACTTT
d_call: TRBD1; v_call: TRBV4-2; clone_size: few; j_call: TRBJ1-6; cdr3_aa: CASSQFGTDNSPLHF; cdr3_nt: TGTGCCAGCAGCCAGTTCGGGACAGATAATTCACCCCTCCACTTT
d_call: TRBD1; v_call: TRBV9; clone_size: NA; j_call: TRBJ1-1; cdr3_aa: CASSVDRGPEAFF; cdr3_nt: TGTGCCAGCAGCGTGGACAGGGGGCCGGAAGCTTTCTTT
d_call: NA; v_call: TRBV18; clone_size: NA; j_call: TRBJ1-2; cdr3_aa: CASSPQSSQIYGYTF; cdr3_nt: TGTGCCAGCTCACCACAATCCAGCCAGATCTATGGCTACACCTTC
d_call: NA; v_call: TRBV19; clone_size: NA; j_call: TRBJ1-6; cdr3_aa: CASSTGSSYNSPLHF; cdr3_nt: TGTGCCAGTAGTACGGGGAGCTCCTATAATTCACCCCTCCACTTT
d_call: TRBD1; v_call: TRBV28; clone_size: NA; j_call: TRBJ2-7; cdr3_aa: CASSTFGTAYEQYF; cdr3_nt: TGTGCCAGCAGTACCTTCGGGACAGCCTACGAGCAGTACTTC
d_call: NA; v_call: TRBV5-1; clone_size: NA; j_call: TRBJ2-7; cdr3_aa: CASSSSSYEQYF; cdr3_nt: TGCGCCAGCAGCTCCAGCTCCTACGAGCAGTACTTC
d_call: NA; v_call: TRBV9; clone_size: NA; j_call: TRBJ2-3; cdr3_aa: CASSSLTGRGTDTQYF; cdr3_nt: TGTGCCAGCAGCTCCCTGACAGGAAGGGGCACAGATACGCAGTATTTT
d_call: NA; v_call: TRBV4-2; clone_size: NA; j_call: TRBJ2-7; cdr3_aa: CASSQVFPSGVEGSPLHEQYF; cdr3_nt: TGTGCCAGCAGCCAAGTCTTTCCCTCTGGAGTGGAGGGGTCCCCGCTCCACGAGCAGTACTTC
d_call: NA; v_call: TRBV5-4; clone_size: NA; j_call: TRBJ2-1; cdr3_aa: CASRQAGYNEQFF; cdr3_nt: TGTGCCAGCAGACAGGCGGGGTACAATGAGCAGTTCTTC
d_call: TRBD1; v_call: TRBV5-6; clone_size: NA; j_call: TRBJ1-6; cdr3_aa: CASSSGQSYNSPLHF; cdr3_nt: TGTGCCAGCAGCTCGGGACAGTCCTATAATTCACCCCTCCACTTT
d_call: NA; v_call: TRBV2; clone_size: NA; j_call: TRBJ1-4; cdr3_aa: CASSDRTGEKLFF; cdr3_nt: TGTGCCAGCAGTGATAGGACGGGAGAAAAACTGTTTTTT
d_call: NA; v_call: TRBV5-6; clone_size: NA; j_call: TRBJ2-7; cdr3_aa: CASSLDRRTYEQYF; cdr3_nt: TGTGCCAGCAGCTTGGATCGGAGAACCTACGAGCAGTACTTC
d_call: TRBD2; v_call: TRBV7-3; clone_size: NA; j_call: TRBJ2-5; cdr3_aa: CASSSGLAGQETQYF; cdr3_nt: TGTGCCAGCAGCTCGGGACTAGCTGGACAAGAGACCCAGTACTTC
d_call: NA; v_call: TRBV7-2; clone_size: NA; j_call: TRBJ1-4; cdr3_aa: CASSLELDEKLFF; cdr3_nt: TGTGCCAGCAGCTTAGAGTTGGATGAAAAACTGTTTTTT
d_call: NA; v_call: TRBV6-1; clone_size: NA; j_call: TRBJ1-2; cdr3_aa: CASRAGFTNYGYTF; cdr3_nt: TGTGCCAGCAGGGCAGGGTTTACTAACTATGGCTACACCTTC
d_call: NA; v_call: TRBV5-6; clone_size: NA; j_call: TRBJ2-7; cdr3_aa: CASSLASYEQYF; cdr3_nt: TGTGCCAGCAGCTTGGCCAGCTACGAGCAGTACTTC
d_call: TRBD2; v_call: TRBV5-1; clone_size: NA; j_call: TRBJ2-1; cdr3_aa: CASSPAGTRGEYNEQFF; cdr3_nt: TGCGCCAGCAGCCCTGCCGGGACGCGGGGGGAATACAATGAGCAGTTCTTC
d_call: TRBD1; v_call: TRBV10-3; clone_size: NA; j_call: TRBJ1-4; cdr3_aa: CAISATGADNEKLFF; cdr3_nt: TGTGCCATCAGTGCTACAGGGGCAGACAATGAAAAACTGTTTTTT
d_call: NA; v_call: TRBV6-5; clone_size: NA; j_call: TRBJ1-1; cdr3_aa: CASSQRDAEAFF; cdr3_nt: TGTGCCAGCAGTCAAAGGGACGCTGAAGCTTTCTTT
d_call: TRBD1; v_call: TRBV4-1; clone_size: once; j_call: TRBJ1-1; cdr3_aa: CASSQTGGWTEAFF; cdr3_nt: TGCGCCAGCAGCCAGACAGGGGGCTGGACTGAAGCTTTCTTT
d_call: TRBD2; v_call: TRBV7-2; clone_size: NA; j_call: TRBJ2-5; cdr3_aa: CASSLAGRRSGGMETQYF; cdr3_nt: TGTGCCAGCAGCTTAGCGGGAAGGCGTAGCGGGGGGATGGAGACCCAGTACTTC
d_call: TRBD1; v_call: TRBV18; clone_size: few; j_call: TRBJ2-2; cdr3_aa: CASSPLTGGETGELFF; cdr3_nt: TGTGCCAGCTCACCTCTAACAGGGGGCGAAACCGGGGAGCTGTTTTTT
d_call: NA; v_call: TRBV28; clone_size: NA; j_call: TRBJ1-5; cdr3_aa: CASSFPVSSNQPQHF; cdr3_nt: TGTGCCAGCAGTTTCCCAGTCTCTAGCAATCAGCCCCAGCATTTT
d_call: NA; v_call: TRBV4-1; clone_size: few; j_call: TRBJ1-3; cdr3_aa: CASSQGGHWGNTIYF; cdr3_nt: TGCGCCAGCAGCCAAGGGGGACACTGGGGAAACACCATATATTTT
d_call: NA; v_call: TRBV4-3; clone_size: NA; j_call: TRBJ2-6; cdr3_aa: CASSQGNSGANVLTF; cdr3_nt: TGCGCCAGCAGCCAAGGTAACTCTGGGGCCAACGTCCTGACTTTC
d_call: NA; v_call: TRBV11-2; clone_size: NA; j_call: TRBJ1-1; cdr3_aa: CASSTWFRGKGTEAFF; cdr3_nt: TGTGCCAGCAGCACCTGGTTTCGGGGCAAGGGCACTGAAGCTTTCTTT
d_call: TRBD1; v_call: TRBV7-3; clone_size: NA; j_call: TRBJ2-2; cdr3_aa: CASSSRGQNTGELFF; cdr3_nt: TGTGCCAGCAGCTCCAGGGGGCAAAATACCGGGGAGCTGTTTTTT
d_call: NA; v_call: TRBV30; clone_size: once; j_call: TRBJ2-2; cdr3_aa: CAWSGGNTGELFF; cdr3_nt: TGTGCCTGGAGTGGAGGGAACACCGGGGAGCTGTTTTTT
d_call: NA; v_call: TRBV4-1; clone_size: NA; j_call: TRBJ2-2; cdr3_aa: CASATGHTGELFF; cdr3_nt: TGCGCCAGCGCGACAGGCCACACCGGGGAGCTGTTTTTT